The source of this T cell receptor beta chain is a study of cytomegalovirus exposure and HLA in healthy donors. The germline gives CDR1 SGHVS, CDR2 FQNEAQ. The CDR3 extends over 14 amino acids. The V and J ends lost 5 bases and 0 bases respectively, with 10 bases between them. Primers: 60 Vbeta forward and 13 Jbeta reverse. Profiled with immunoSEQ multiplex PCR; TCRdb holds only in-frame clones, not every one. The data contain 150,000 or so clones, more than 60% of them singletons. Material: PBMCs. J is TRBJ1-1 and V is TRBV7-8; perhaps TRBD1 as D (5 bases). This receptor was taken from a man aged 18 to 30 in good health and CMV-seropositive. CDR3: CASSNRILNTEAFF. The CDR3 region has the DNA TGTGCCAGCAGCAACAGGATATTGAACACTGAAGCTTTCTTT.